Following are 18 T cell receptor beta chains from one sample sequenced in a study of blood T cell repertoires in COVID-19. Only in-frame clones appear in the TCRdb table, and some are missing; sequencing was by immunoSEQ multiplex PCR. The sample lists about 250,000 clones; about nine tenths were seen once. The sequenced sample consisted of PBMCs or T cells enriched from blood (not recorded which). The origin of the receptors is a man between 18 and 35 years old who had recovered from COVID-19.

This clone was seen a few times. This chain joins TRBV11-1 and TRBJ2-3, with a possible D match to TRBD1 (6 bases). V lost 5 bases to trimming and J lost 4 bases, with 16 bases between them. The germline V gene has CDR1 SGHAT and CDR2 FQDESV (reference sequence). CDR3 length equals 15 residues. The CDR3 DNA is TGTGCCAGCAGCCCCGGGACATCGGCCGCAGATACGCAGTATTTT. It is translated as CASSPGTSAADTQYF.

The CDR3 sequence: CASSLGGRTYEQYF. CDR3 sequence (DNA): TGTGCCAGCAGCTTAGGCGGGAGGACTTATGAGCAGTACTTC. This chain uses TRBV7-3 with TRBJ2-7, with 8 nucleotides matching TRBD2. V gave up 2 bases and J gave up 7 bases; unmatched junction bases: 7. CDR3 length: 14 residues. Germline V lookup: CDR1 SGHTA, CDR2 FQGTGA.

J is TRBJ2-2 and V is TRBV10-2; D perhaps matches TRBD1 (6 bases). Germline values: CDR1 WSHSY, CDR2 SAAADI. There are 12 residues in the CDR3. V gave up 6 bases and J gave up 4 bases, with 6 bases separating them. The CDR3: CASRTGTGELFF. DNA of the CDR3: TGCGCCAGCAGGACAGGCACCGGGGAGCTGTTTTTT.

The chain is built from TRBV5-1 and TRBJ2-3; 8 bases line up with TRBD1. V lost 4 bases and J lost 4; bases outside the gene matches: 5. Looked up from germline, CDR1 is SGHRS and CDR2 is YFSETQ. The CDR3 runs 14 residues. CDR3 sequence: CASSLTGASDTQYF. The DNA of the CDR3 is TGCGCCAGCAGCCTGACAGGGGCGTCAGATACGCAGTATTTT.

On this clone: The same CDR3 also results from other DNA sequences found in this sample. The V and J genes are TRBV24-1 and TRBJ2-3; 11 bases are shared with TRBD2. In germline, CDR1 is KGHDR, CDR2 SFDVKD. Trimming took 1 base from V and 0 from J; bases not matched to a gene: 2. The CDR3 loop spans 17 amino acids. CDR3 DNA: TGTGCCACCAGTGATTTTTGGACTAGCGGGAGCACAGATACGCAGTATTTT. This encodes CATSDFWTSGSTDTQYF.

This clone occurred once. J is TRBJ1-6 and V is TRBV28, with a tentative D call TRBD1 (6 bases). Trimming removed 3 bases from V and 8 bases from J, with 11 bases in between. This CDR3 contains 14 residues. Germline V gene lookup returns CDR1 MDHEN and CDR2 SYDVKM. CDR3 loop: CASSLSDRHSPLHF. Written as DNA, the CDR3 is TGTGCCAGCAGTTTGTCCGACAGGCATTCACCCCTCCACTTT.

This clone was seen just once. This chain connects TRBV7-2 to TRBJ2-2, with a weak D call TRBD2 (6 bases). Trimming stripped 1 base from V and 12 bases from J, with 21 bases between. In germline, CDR1 is SGHTA, CDR2 FQGNSA. The CDR3 spans 16 residues. The DNA of the CDR3 is TGTGCCAGCAGCTTAGAGACACCGATTCACCGGGGGAAGCTGTTTTTT. It translates to CASSLETPIHRGKLFF.

The gene calls are TRBV27 and TRBJ2-2; possible D gene TRBD1, 6 bases. The CDR3 extends over 14 amino acids. Germline V CDR1 and CDR2: MNHEY, SMNVEV (reference sequence). Trimming took off 3 bases at V and 4 bases at J, with 9 bases between the two ends. The CDR3 nucleotides are TGTGCCAGCAGTTTGCACAGGGCCACCGGGGAGCTGTTTTTT. Residues: CASSLHRATGELFF.

The V gene is TRBV2, the J gene TRBJ2-5, with 8 bases fitting TRBD1. This CDR3 contains 12 residues. The V segment lost 10 bases and the J segment 4 bases; nucleotides outside the gene matches: 5. Germline V gives CDR1 SNHLY, CDR2 FYNNEI. The chain's CDR3 is CAISQGVETQYF. The CDR3 bases are TGTGCCATCTCACAGGGGGTAGAGACCCAGTACTTC.

The chain links TRBV2 to TRBJ1-1; D is undetermined. The CDR3 runs 11 residues. Deletions cut 7 bases from V and 6 bases from J, with 9 bases between. Per the germline V gene, CDR1 is SNHLY and CDR2 is FYNNEI. CDR3 in DNA: TGTGCCAGCAAGTTCAGGTCTGAAGCTTTCTTT. Amino acid sequence: CASKFRSEAFF.

V usage is TRBV19 and J usage is TRBJ1-3; TRBD1 is a possible D gene (6 bases). This CDR3 is built from 14 residues. CDR1 and CDR2 (germline): LNHDA, SQIVND (reference sequence). Trimming stripped 7 bases from V and 0 bases from J, with 10 bases between. The CDR3 region has the DNA TGTGCCAGTAAGGGGGATCTCTCTGGAAACACCATATATTTT. It translates to CASKGDLSGNTIYF. The variable domain in full, with the rest retrieved from reference TRBV19 and TRBJ1-3, is DGGITQSPKYLFRKEGQNVTLSCEQNLNHDAMYWYRQDPGQGLRLIYYSQIVNDFQKGDIAEGYSVSREKKESFPLTVTSAQKNPTAFYLCASKGDLSGNTIYFGEGSWLTVV.

V and J are TRBV7-2 and TRBJ1-5, with 10 bases lining up with TRBD1. Germline CDR1 SGHTA, CDR2 FQGNSA. This CDR3 is 16 amino acids long. V trimming: 3 bases; J trimming: 8 bases; junction bases outside the gene matches: 10. The CDR3 coding sequence is TGTGCCAGCAGCTTCAGACAGGGGGCAGTTAGGGAGCCCCAGCATTTT. Its protein is CASSFRQGAVREPQHF.

The chain has TRBV6-4 and TRBJ1-6; D gene unclear. This CDR3 region has 13 residues. V was shortened by 0 bases and J by 9 bases, with 6 bases between the two germline ends. Germline V gives CDR1 MRHNA, CDR2 SNTAGT. The CDR3 DNA reads as TGTGCCAGCAGTGACTCCGAGTCTTCACCCCTCCACTTT. It yields the protein CASSDSESSPLHF.

The chain employs TRBV9 and TRBJ2-2, with D possibly TRBD1 on 5 matching bases. The germline CDR1 and CDR2 sequences are SGDLS and YYNGEE. The CDR3 sequence is 16 residues long. V lost 4 bases and J 2 bases, leaving 15 bases between the germline ends. In DNA, the CDR3 is TGTGCCAGCAGCCCCCGTTTCCAGGGTAACACCGGGGAGCTGTTTTTT. Its translation is CASSPRFQGNTGELFF.

The chain is built from TRBV4-1 and TRBJ1-6; D possibly corresponds to TRBD1 (6 bases). Germline values: CDR1 MGHRA, CDR2 YSYEKL. The V end lost 4 bases, the J end lost 7 bases, and 14 bases lay between the germline ends. The CDR3 length is 15 residues. CDR3 sequence reads: CASSPTRTDNSPLHF. The CDR3 bases are TGCGCCAGCAGCCCTACCAGGACAGACAATTCACCCCTCCACTTT.

J is TRBJ1-6 and V is TRBV11-1; D uncertain. This CDR3 is 15 amino acids long. In germline, CDR1 is SGHAT, CDR2 FQDESV (reference sequence). The V and J ends lost 3 bases and 9 bases respectively, with 15 bases between them. The CDR3 reads CASSFRSIGFSPLHF. The CDR3 bases are TGTGCCAGCAGCTTTCGTTCCATCGGTTTTTCACCCCTCCACTTT.

The V call is TRBV14, the J call TRBJ1-1; 8 bases fit TRBD1. The CDR3 runs to 17 residues. From germline, CDR1 is SGHDN and CDR2 FVKESK. V was clipped by 4 bases and J by 0 bases; unmatched bases: 10. DNA of the CDR3: TGTGCCAGCAGCCTGGACAGGGTGGCTTCCATGAACACTGAAGCTTTCTTT. Protein sequence: CASSLDRVASMNTEAFF.

The rearrangement links TRBV7-2 to TRBJ2-7; no firm D call. The CDR3 contains 15 residues. The V end lost 2 bases, the J end lost 4 bases, and 15 bases lay between the germline ends. Germline V gene sequence: CDR1 SGHTA, CDR2 FQGNSA. Here the CDR3 reads CASSLTLRDIYEQYF. The DNA of the CDR3 is TGTGCCAGCAGCTTAACTTTGAGAGACATATACGAGCAGTACTTC.